One sample yielded the 31 T cell receptor beta chains listed below, sequenced in a study of blood T cell repertoires in COVID-19. Profiled with immunoSEQ multiplex PCR; TCRdb holds only in-frame clones, not every one. The table shows a few hundred thousand clones, with approximately 90% occurring only once. Specimen: PBMCs or T cells enriched from blood (not recorded which). The receptor source for this set is a middle-aged man who had recovered from COVID-19.

The rearrangement joins TRBV4-1 to TRBJ1-2; 9 bases agree with TRBD1. Per the germline V gene, CDR1 is MGHRA and CDR2 is YSYEKL. The CDR3 length is 16 residues. V shed 7 bases, J shed 7 bases, and the junction held 16 bases outside the gene matches. Written as DNA, the CDR3 is TGCGCCAGCAAATCCAGCGTAACAGGGGGCTTCCGTGGCTACACCTTC. This codes for CASKSSVTGGFRGYTF.

The V gene is TRBV9, the J gene TRBJ1-4; D is uncertain. The germline V gene has CDR1 SGDLS and CDR2 YYNGEE. This CDR3 spans 15 amino acids. Between the trimmed V and J ends, which lost 4 bases and 5 bases, there was a span of 15 bases. CDR3 in amino acids: CASSPTPDFNEKLFF. The CDR3 region has the DNA TGTGCCAGCAGCCCGACGCCGGACTTCAATGAAAAACTGTTTTTT.

J is TRBJ1-4 and V is TRBV29-1, with no clear D. V was trimmed by 0 bases and J by 6 bases, leaving 23 bases between them. The CDR3 is 18 residues long. Germline-derived CDR1 and CDR2 are SQVTM and ANQGSEA. In DNA form, the CDR3 reads TGCAGCGTTGAAGATCGTGAGGGTCTGGAACTTGGGGATGAAAAACTGTTTTTT. Amino acids: CSVEDREGLELGDEKLFF.

The chain couples TRBV24-1 to TRBJ2-1; D gene ambiguous. CDR1 is KGHDR and CDR2 is SFDVKD in the germline V gene. Trimming cost V 1 base and J 10 bases, with 4 bases left between them. CDR3 size: 11 residues. The CDR3 coding sequence is TGTGCCACCAGTGATTTTCAGGAGCAGTTCTTC. Protein product: CATSDFQEQFF.

The V gene is TRBV19, the J gene TRBJ1-1, with D perhaps TRBD1 (5 bases). Germline V CDR1 and CDR2: LNHDA, SQIVND (reference sequence). V was pared by 5 bases and J by 8 bases, with 15 bases between. CDR3 size: 13 residues. Written as DNA, the CDR3 is TGTGCCAGTAGTTCCCCGGGGGGAGCGGAAGCTTTCTTT. As protein: CASSSPGGAEAFF.

V gene TRBV19 combines with J gene TRBJ2-1; 11 nucleotides agree with TRBD1. This CDR3 has 17 amino acids. The germline gives CDR1 LNHDA, CDR2 SQIVND (reference sequence). V shed 4 bases and J 5 bases; nucleotides not matched to a gene: 10. The CDR3 protein is CASSTPGQGVVHNEQFF. The DNA for the CDR3 is TGTGCCAGTAGTACACCGGGACAGGGGGTCGTCCACAATGAGCAGTTCTTC.

The chain links TRBV11-2 to TRBJ2-7; 7 nucleotides align to TRBD2. CDR1 and CDR2 from the germline V gene are SGHAT and FQNNGV. V lost 1 base, J lost 0 bases, and 3 bases stayed unmatched. The CDR3 has 15 residues. This chain's CDR3 is CASSLGLAVSYEQYF. The CDR3, as DNA: TGTGCCAGCAGCTTAGGGCTAGCGGTCTCCTACGAGCAGTACTTC.

The gene calls are TRBV11-2 and TRBJ2-7; D is unresolved. The CDR3 runs 14 residues. Per the germline V gene, CDR1 is SGHAT and CDR2 is FQNNGV. Trimming took 5 bases from V and 0 from J, leaving 11 bases between them. The CDR3 sequence is CASSRLVGSYEQYF. CDR3 in DNA: TGTGCCAGCAGCCGACTTGTGGGCTCCTACGAGCAGTACTTC.

V and J are TRBV7-3 and TRBJ2-5; 11 positions agree with TRBD2. The CDR3 loop spans 16 amino acids. Germline CDR1 is SGHTA and CDR2 is FQGTGA. J gave up 5 bases and V 5 bases, and 10 bases lay outside the gene matches. CDR3 sequence reads: CASSLVGSSGGETQYF. For the CDR3, the DNA is TGTGCCAGCAGCCTCGTTGGGTCTAGCGGGGGGGAGACCCAGTACTTC.

The gene calls are TRBV29-1 and TRBJ1-1; TRBD1 is a possible D gene (5 bases). The germline V gene encodes CDR1 SQVTM and CDR2 ANQGSEA. CDR3 length: 14 amino acids. Trimming removed 6 bases from V and 2 bases from J, with 16 bases in between. The DNA of the CDR3 is TGCAGCGTGGGAGGCAGGGCGACAAACACTGAAGCTTTCTTT. Translating it yields CSVGGRATNTEAFF.

This clone has just a few counts. The rearrangement links TRBV7-9 to TRBJ2-7; the match to TRBD2 covers 10 bases. This CDR3 region has 17 residues. V shed 4 bases and J 4 bases; nucleotides not matched to a gene: 13. The germline CDR1 and CDR2 sequences are SEHNR and FQNEAQ (reference sequence). CDR3 sequence (DNA): TGTGCCAGCAGCTCTCCACGAGCGGGAGGGCCCACGTACGAGCAGTACTTC. Translated, it gives CASSSPRAGGPTYEQYF. The full variable domain, completed using reference TRBV7-9 and TRBJ2-7, is DTGVSQNPRHKITKRGQNVTFRCDPISEHNRLYWYRQTLGQGPEFLTYFQNEAQLEKSRLLSDRFSAERPKGSFSTLEIQRTEQGDSAMYLCASSSPRAGGPTYEQYFGPGTRLTVT.

This rearrangement joins TRBV7-6 to TRBJ1-2; perhaps TRBD1 as D (6 bases). Germline-derived CDR1 and CDR2 are SGHVS and FNYEAQ. The CDR3 consists of 15 residues. V gave up 2 bases and J gave up 0 bases, with 10 bases separating them. The CDR3 loop is CASSLTQGANYGYTF. The DNA for the CDR3 is TGTGCCAGCAGCTTAACACAGGGAGCTAACTATGGCTACACCTTC.

CDR3: CASTSWGGMNTEAFF. CDR3 nucleotides: TGTGCCAGTACCTCTTGGGGGGGAATGAACACTGAAGCTTTCTTT. The chain employs TRBV19 and TRBJ1-1, with D maybe TRBD1 (5 bases). V dropped 7 bases and J dropped 0 bases, with 15 bases sitting between them. There are 15 residues in the CDR3. Germline CDR1 reads LNHDA; CDR2 reads SQIVND (reference sequence).

The rearrangement uses TRBV29-1 and TRBJ1-1, with D unresolved. The V end was cut by 7 bases, the J end by 1 base, with 13 bases between. Germline CDR1 reads SQVTM; CDR2 reads ANQGSEA. The length of the CDR3 is 13 residues. The CDR3 protein is CSAGGRTNTEAFF. CDR3 DNA sequence: TGCAGCGCTGGAGGTAGGACGAACACTGAAGCTTTCTTT. The whole variable domain, filled in from reference TRBV29-1 and TRBJ1-1, reads SAVISQKPSRDICQRGTSLTIQCQVDSQVTMMFWYRQQPGQSLTLIATANQGSEATYESGFVIDKFPISRPNLTFSTLTVSNMSPEDSSIYLCSAGGRTNTEAFFGQGTRLTVV.

V gene TRBV7-8 combines with J gene TRBJ2-6, with 9 bases matching TRBD1. The CDR3 runs to 16 residues. Germline trimming cut 5 bases from V and 4 bases from J; bases unmatched to any gene: 6. Germline V CDR1 and CDR2: SGHVS, FQNEAQ. The CDR3 DNA reads TGTGCCAGCAGCCCCGGGACAGGGCCCGGGGCCAACGTCCTGACTTTC. Encoded protein: CASSPGTGPGANVLTF.

This clone has only one observation. This chain uses TRBV5-1 with TRBJ1-1, with 9 nucleotides matching TRBD1. The V segment lost 4 bases and the J segment 5 bases; nucleotides outside the gene matches: 15. This CDR3 region has 17 residues. Germline CDR1 and CDR2: SGHRS and YFSETQ. CDR3 nucleotide sequence: TGCGCCAGCAGCACGTCCGGGACAGGGTTCGCGGGGACTGAAGCTTTCTTT. Protein product: CASSTSGTGFAGTEAFF.

V gene TRBV4-2 combines with J gene TRBJ2-5; D is possibly TRBD2 (6 bases). The germline gives CDR1 LGHNA, CDR2 YNFKEQ. Between the trimmed V and J ends, which lost 6 bases and 3 bases, there was a span of 11 bases. This CDR3 region has 13 residues. For the CDR3, the DNA is TGTGCCAGCAGGCGGGACGGCGAAGAGACCCAGTACTTC. It translates to CASRRDGEETQYF.

The chain joins TRBV7-9 to TRBJ1-2, with D possibly TRBD1 on 5 matching bases. V was cut by 6 bases and J by 8 bases, with 19 bases left in between. The V gene's germline CDR1 is SEHNR and CDR2 FQNEAQ (reference sequence). This CDR3 region has 14 residues. CDR3 protein: CASSSRGSGLGYTF. CDR3 DNA sequence: TGTGCCAGCAGTTCAAGGGGTAGTGGATTGGGCTACACCTTC.

This clone has just a few counts. V and J are TRBV14 and TRBJ2-5; TRBD1 aligns across 8 bases. J was trimmed by 5 bases and V by 1 base; bases with no gene match: 12. The CDR3 consists of 17 residues. CDR1 and CDR2 (germline): SGHDN, FVKESK. Here the CDR3 reads CASSQGPTGGWLETQYF. Here the CDR3 DNA reads TGTGCCAGCAGCCAAGGCCCCACAGGGGGTTGGTTGGAGACCCAGTACTTC. The full variable domain, rest sourced from reference TRBV14 and TRBJ2-5, is EAGVTQFPSHSVIEKGQTVTLRCDPISGHDNLYWYRRVMGKEIKFLLHFVKESKQDESGMPNNRFLAERTGGTYSTLKVQPAELEDSGVYFCASSQGPTGGWLETQYFGPGTRLLVL.

The gene calls are TRBV10-3 and TRBJ1-6; D unclear. The CDR3 has 14 residues. The germline V gene has CDR1 ENHRY and CDR2 SYGVKD. The V and J ends lost 3 bases and 5 bases respectively, with 8 bases between them. Here the CDR3 DNA reads TGTGCCATCAGTGATGAACTGAATAATTCACCCCTCCACTTT. Encoded protein: CAISDELNNSPLHF.

The chain carries TRBV2 and TRBJ1-1; D uncertain. Germline V lookup: CDR1 SNHLY, CDR2 FYNNEI. This CDR3 contains 14 residues. The ends were cut back, 6 bases at V and 0 bases at J, with 11 bases in the middle. The CDR3 reads CASSFRSLNTEAFF. In DNA, the CDR3 is TGTGCCAGCAGCTTTAGGAGTTTGAACACTGAAGCTTTCTTT.

About this clone itself: Other DNA sequences from this sample encode an identical CDR3 as well. This chain joins TRBV19 and TRBJ1-5; no clear D gene. This CDR3 is 14 amino acids long. Trimming left V 3 bases short and J 4 bases short, with 10 bases between. Per germline, CDR1 LNHDA and CDR2 SQIVND (reference sequence). CDR3: CASSIWQINQPQHF. The CDR3 coding sequence is TGTGCCAGTAGTATCTGGCAAATTAATCAGCCCCAGCATTTT.

The chain joins TRBV7-3 to TRBJ2-2; TRBD2 matches 11 bases. V dropped 4 bases and J dropped 1; count of bases not matched to a gene: 8. The CDR3 is 18 amino acids. CDR1 is SGHTA and CDR2 is FQGTGA in the germline V gene. CDR3 in amino acids: CASSSLATSGGNTGELFF. DNA for the CDR3: TGTGCCAGCAGCTCCCTCGCCACTAGCGGGGGGAACACCGGGGAGCTGTTTTTT.

As concerns this clone: The DNA is left out, because the CDR3 cannot be placed on it with certainty; the CDR3 is given as TCRdb lists it. CDR3 in amino acids: CASSLFLWGQNYGYTF. The chain joins TRBV7-8 to TRBJ1-2; TRBD1, as called in the table, went unchecked against the DNA. Germline V CDR1 and CDR2: SGHVS, FQNEAQ. The CDR3 totals 16 residues, both ends included.

Concerning this clone: At the DNA level, this CDR3 is encoded by other sequences in the same sample as well. The chain recombines TRBV7-6 with TRBJ2-1; 11 bases agree with TRBD2. Unmatched junction bases numbered 3, after V lost 1 base and J lost 7 bases. The CDR3 totals 15 residues. Germline lookup yields CDR1 SGHVS and CDR2 FNYEAQ. The CDR3 DNA reads TGTGCCAGCAGCTTAGGATTAGCGGGGGGGAATGAGCAGTTCTTC. Protein sequence: CASSLGLAGGNEQFF. The full variable domain, with the rest looked up from reference TRBV7-6 and TRBJ2-1, is GAGVSQSPRYKVTKRGQDVALRCDPISGHVSLYWYRQALGQGPEFLTYFNYEAQQDKSGLPNDRFSAERPEGSISTLTIQRTEQRDSAMYRCASSLGLAGGNEQFFGPGTRLTVL.

This clone has just one count. This rearrangement joins TRBV5-5 to TRBJ2-7; perhaps TRBD2 as D (5 bases). This CDR3 has 14 amino acids. V shed 3 bases and J shed 2 bases, with 12 bases lying between them. Germline CDR1 and CDR2: SGHKS and YYEKEE (reference sequence). In DNA form, the CDR3 reads TGTGCCAGCAGCTGGTCGGACGGGGCCTACGAGCAGTACTTC. Translation gives CASSWSDGAYEQYF.

This clone was detected a few times. V gene TRBV7-9 combines with J gene TRBJ2-7; 8 bases match TRBD1. CDR3 size: 15 residues. The junction had 7 bases not matched to a gene; V was cut back by 5 bases and J by 1 base. Germline V gene lookup returns CDR1 SEHNR and CDR2 FQNEAQ (reference sequence). CDR3: CASSHGTGLSYEQYF. CDR3 coding DNA: TGTGCCAGCAGCCACGGGACAGGACTATCCTACGAGCAGTACTTC.

The chain combines TRBV7-9 with TRBJ1-1, with D perhaps TRBD1 (5 bases). CDR1 is SEHNR, CDR2 FQNEAQ, per germline (reference sequence). Trimming shortened V by 3 bases and J by 3 bases, and 8 bases separated the two germline ends. This CDR3 region has 13 residues. The CDR3 region has the DNA TGTGCCAGCAGCTTCCCCAGGGACACTGAAGCTTTCTTT. This codes for CASSFPRDTEAFF. The variable domain in full, completed from reference TRBV7-9 and TRBJ1-1, reads DTGVSQNPRHKITKRGQNVTFRCDPISEHNRLYWYRQTLGQGPEFLTYFQNEAQLEKSRLLSDRFSAERPKGSFSTLEIQRTEQGDSAMYLCASSFPRDTEAFFGQGTRLTVV.

V and J are TRBV29-1 and TRBJ2-1, with 12 bases identical to TRBD2. Germline CDR1 reads SQVTM; CDR2 reads ANQGSEA. The CDR3 runs to 12 residues. V lost 4 bases, J lost 10 bases, and 2 bases stayed unmatched. CDR3 protein: CSVGLAGGEQFF. In DNA form, the CDR3 reads TGCAGCGTTGGTCTAGCGGGAGGGGAGCAGTTCTTC.

The V call is TRBV18, the J call TRBJ1-3; D gene unclear. The CDR3 is made up of 15 amino acids. Germline CDR1 reads KGHSH; CDR2 reads LQKENI. V lost 4 bases and J 0 bases, leaving 10 bases between the germline ends. CDR3 sequence reads: CASSLDTRSGNTIYF. CDR3 nucleotides: TGTGCCAGCTCACTTGATACACGCTCTGGAAACACCATATATTTT.

The J gene is TRBJ2-1, the V gene TRBV5-1, with D possibly TRBD2 on 5 matching bases. Per germline, CDR1 SGHRS and CDR2 YFSETQ. The CDR3 runs to 14 residues. V gave up 0 bases and J gave up 7 bases, with 11 bases separating them. The CDR3 DNA sequence: TGCGCCAGCAGCTTGGTTGAGGGTTTGAATGAGCAGTTCTTC. Amino acids: CASSLVEGLNEQFF. The complete variable domain, with remaining parts taken from reference TRBV5-1 and TRBJ2-1, reads KAGVTQTPRYLIKTRGQQVTLSCSPISGHRSVSWYQQTPGQGLQFLFEYFSETQRNKGNFPGRFSGRQFSNSRSEMNVSTLELGDSALYLCASSLVEGLNEQFFGPGTRLTVL.